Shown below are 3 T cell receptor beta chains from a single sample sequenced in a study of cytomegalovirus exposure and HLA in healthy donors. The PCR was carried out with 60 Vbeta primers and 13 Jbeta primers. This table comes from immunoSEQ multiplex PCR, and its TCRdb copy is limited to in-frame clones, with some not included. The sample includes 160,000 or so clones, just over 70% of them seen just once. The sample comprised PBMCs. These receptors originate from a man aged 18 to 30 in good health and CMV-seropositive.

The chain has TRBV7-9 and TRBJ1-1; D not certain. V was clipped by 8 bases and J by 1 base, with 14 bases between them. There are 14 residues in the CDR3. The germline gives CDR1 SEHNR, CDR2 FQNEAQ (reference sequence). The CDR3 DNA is TGTGCCAGCGGCCGGGTTCCCTCGAACACTGAAGCTTTCTTT. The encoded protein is CASGRVPSNTEAFF.

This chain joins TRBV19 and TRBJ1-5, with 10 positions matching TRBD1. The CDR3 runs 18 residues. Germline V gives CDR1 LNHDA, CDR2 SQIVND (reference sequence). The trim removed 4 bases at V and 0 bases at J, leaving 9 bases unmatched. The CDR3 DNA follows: TGTGCCAGTAGTAGAGCCCGGGACAGGGGATATAGCAATCAGCCCCAGCATTTT. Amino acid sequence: CASSRARDRGYSNQPQHF.

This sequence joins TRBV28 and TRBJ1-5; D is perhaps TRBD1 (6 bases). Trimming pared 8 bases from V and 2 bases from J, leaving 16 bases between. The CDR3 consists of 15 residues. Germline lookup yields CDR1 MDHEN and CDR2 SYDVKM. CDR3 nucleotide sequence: TGTGCCAGCGCCTTAAGCTCAGGGGGCAATCAGCCCCAGCATTTT. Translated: CASALSSGGNQPQHF.